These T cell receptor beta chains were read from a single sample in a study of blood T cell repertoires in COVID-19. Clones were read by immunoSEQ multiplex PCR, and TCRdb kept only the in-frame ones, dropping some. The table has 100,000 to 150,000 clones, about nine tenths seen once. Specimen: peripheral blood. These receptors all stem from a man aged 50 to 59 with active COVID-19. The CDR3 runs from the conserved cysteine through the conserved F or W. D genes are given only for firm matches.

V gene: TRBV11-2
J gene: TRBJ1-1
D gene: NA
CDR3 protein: CASSLATEAFF

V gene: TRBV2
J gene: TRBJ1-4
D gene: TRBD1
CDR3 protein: CASSAAGTANEKLFF

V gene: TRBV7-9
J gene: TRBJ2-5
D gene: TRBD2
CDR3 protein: CASSYPRGNPRETQYF

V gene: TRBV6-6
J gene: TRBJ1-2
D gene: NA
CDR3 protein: CASSPNTGRDGYTF

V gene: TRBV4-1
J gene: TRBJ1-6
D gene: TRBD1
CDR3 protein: CASSLGDSLNSPLHF

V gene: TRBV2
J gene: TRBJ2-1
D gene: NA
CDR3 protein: CASSPSRGFYNEQFF

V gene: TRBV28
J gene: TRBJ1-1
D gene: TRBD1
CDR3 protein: CASRRTGGTEAFF

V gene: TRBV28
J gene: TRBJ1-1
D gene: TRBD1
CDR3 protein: CASSSVNRGEAFF

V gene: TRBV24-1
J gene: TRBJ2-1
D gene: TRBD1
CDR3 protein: CATRAGTGKNNEQFF

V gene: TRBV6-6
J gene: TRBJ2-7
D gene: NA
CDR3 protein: CASSSLDRTQGEQYF

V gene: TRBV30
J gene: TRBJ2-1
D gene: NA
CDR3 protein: CAWSSEGTYNEQFF

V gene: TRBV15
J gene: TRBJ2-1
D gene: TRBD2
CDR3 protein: CATSRDVLSGTYNEQFF

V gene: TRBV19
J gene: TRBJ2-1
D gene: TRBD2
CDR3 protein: CASSISLAGGYYEQFF

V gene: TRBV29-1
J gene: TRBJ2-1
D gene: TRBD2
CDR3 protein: CSALGLADNEQFF

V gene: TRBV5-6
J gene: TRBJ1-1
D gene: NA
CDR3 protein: CASSLERYASNTEAFF

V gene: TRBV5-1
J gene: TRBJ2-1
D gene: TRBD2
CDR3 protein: CASAGVHNEQFF

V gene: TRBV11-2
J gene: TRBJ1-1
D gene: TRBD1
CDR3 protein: CASSRPGTGVNAEAFF

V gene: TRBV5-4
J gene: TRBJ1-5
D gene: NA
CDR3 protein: CASSSNREGQPQHF

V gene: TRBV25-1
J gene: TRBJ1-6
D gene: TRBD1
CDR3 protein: CASSESHRGYSPLHF

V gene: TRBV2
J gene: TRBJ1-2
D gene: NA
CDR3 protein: CASSEEGSGIYGYTF

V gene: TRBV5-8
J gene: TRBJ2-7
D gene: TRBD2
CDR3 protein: CASSLSSGGPSGEQYF

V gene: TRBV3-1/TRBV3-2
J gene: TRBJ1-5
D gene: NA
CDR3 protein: CASSQDIVAGATKHF

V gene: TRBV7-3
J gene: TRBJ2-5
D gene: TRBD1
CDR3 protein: CASSLTGALGETQYF

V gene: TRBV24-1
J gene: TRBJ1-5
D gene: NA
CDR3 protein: CAVQGVSQPQHF

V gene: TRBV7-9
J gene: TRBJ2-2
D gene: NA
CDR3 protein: CASSRLSAGELFF

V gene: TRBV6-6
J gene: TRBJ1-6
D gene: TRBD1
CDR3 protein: CASRLGTGGDSPLHF

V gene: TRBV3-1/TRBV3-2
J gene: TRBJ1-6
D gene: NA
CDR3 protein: CASSHRSGSSYNSPLHF

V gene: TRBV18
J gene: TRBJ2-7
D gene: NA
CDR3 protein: CASSSRVIGQYF

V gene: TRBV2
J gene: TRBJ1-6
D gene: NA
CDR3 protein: CASRDYRVGSPLHF

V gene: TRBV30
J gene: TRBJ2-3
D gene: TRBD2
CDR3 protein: CAWRVLAGRADTQYF

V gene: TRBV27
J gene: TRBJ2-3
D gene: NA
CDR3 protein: CASSPYRGTDTQYF

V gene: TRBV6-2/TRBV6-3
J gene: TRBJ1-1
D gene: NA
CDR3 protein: CASSDTDGFTEAFF

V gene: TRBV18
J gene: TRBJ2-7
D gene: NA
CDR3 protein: CASSPPRGYSSYEQYF

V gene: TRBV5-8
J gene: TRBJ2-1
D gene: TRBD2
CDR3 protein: CASSLGRLATYNEQFF

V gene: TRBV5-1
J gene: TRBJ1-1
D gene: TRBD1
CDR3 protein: CASSSQGGYNTEAFF